These 23 T cell receptor beta chains originate from one sample sequenced in a study of identical twins. TCRdb reanalysed the 5' RACE reads using MiXCR and keeps one entry per CDR3 protein. The sample shows 1.5 million or so distinct CDR3 sequences, more than 30% of them seen only once. Sequences were obtained from cord blood. The receptors were gathered from a newborn girl in good health.

This clonotype has just a few counts. The chain uses TRBV7-2 and TRBJ2-1; 15 nucleotides align to TRBD2. Per the germline V gene, CDR1 is SGHTA and CDR2 is FQGNSA. There are 16 residues in the CDR3. J lost 5 bases, V lost 6 bases, and 5 bases had no gene match. The CDR3 coding sequence is TGTGCCAGCAGTGGGACTAGCGGGAGGCCGCACAATGAGCAGTTCTTC. The encoded protein is CASSGTSGRPHNEQFF. Looking up the rest from reference TRBV7-2 and TRBJ2-1 gives the full variable domain: GAGVSQSPSNKVTEKGKDVELRCDPISGHTALYWYRQSLGQGLEFLIYFQGNSAPDKSGLPSDRFSAERTGGSVSTLTIQRTQQEDSAVYLCASSGTSGRPHNEQFFGPGTRLTVL.

This clonotype was detected a few times. The V call is TRBV15, the J call TRBJ1-6, with TRBD1 matching 7 bases. Germline CDR1 is LNHNV and CDR2 is YYDKDF (reference sequence). The CDR3 totals 13 residues. After removal of 8 bases from V and 4 bases from J, the junction contained 2 bases not matched to a gene. CDR3 residues: CATRDSYNSPLHF. The CDR3 DNA is TGTGCCACCCGGGACAGTTATAATTCACCCCTCCACTTT. Variable domain in full (rest from reference TRBV15 and TRBJ1-6): DAMVIQNPRYQVTQFGKPVTLSCSQTLNHNVMYWYQQKSSQAPKLLFHYYDKDFNNEADTPDNFQSRRPNTSFCFLDIRSPGLGDTAMYLCATRDSYNSPLHFGNGTRLTVT.

A few counts support this clonotype. This rearrangement joins TRBV6-1 to TRBJ2-7; D call uncertain. V lost 1 base, J lost 4 bases, and 11 bases lay in between. Germline V gives CDR1 MNHNS, CDR2 SASEGT. This CDR3 is built from 14 residues. CDR3 amino acids: CASSEGVGRYEQYF. For the CDR3, the DNA is TGTGCCAGCAGTGAAGGGGTCGGGCGATACGAGCAGTACTTC.

This clonotype was picked up a small number of times. V and J are TRBV6-5 and TRBJ1-2, with 7 positions matching TRBD1. The CDR3 has 16 amino acids. CDR1 and CDR2 from the germline V gene are MNHEY and SVGAGI. The junction had 10 bases not matched to a gene; V was cut back by 6 bases and J by 0 bases. Written as DNA, the CDR3 is TGTGCCAGCAGCCCCCCCGGGACAGCCCCTAACTATGGCTACACCTTC. Its protein product is CASSPPGTAPNYGYTF.

This clonotype was picked up a small number of times. The V and J genes are TRBV20-1 and TRBJ2-5; no firm D call. From germline, CDR1 is DFQATT and CDR2 SNEGSKA (reference sequence). The CDR3 has 15 amino acids. Deletions cut 1 base from V and 3 bases from J, with 15 bases between. The CDR3 sequence is CSARAPIGLKETQYF. In nucleotides, the CDR3 is TGCAGTGCTAGAGCGCCCATTGGTCTTAAAGAGACCCAGTACTTC.

J is TRBJ2-1 and V is TRBV11-2; D not resolved. The V and J ends lost 5 bases and 4 bases respectively, with 15 bases between them. In germline, CDR1 is SGHAT, CDR2 FQNNGV. The CDR3 covers 15 residues. CDR3 sequence reads: CASSPGRRAYNEQFF. The CDR3 DNA reads as TGTGCCAGCAGCCCCGGACGTCGGGCATACAATGAGCAGTTCTTC.

J is TRBJ1-5 and V is TRBV5-1, with D maybe TRBD1 (5 bases). Germline CDR1 and CDR2: SGHRS and YFSETQ. This CDR3 comprises 15 residues. The V gene lost 0 bases and the J gene lost 5 bases, with 12 bases spanning the gap. For the CDR3, the DNA is TGCGCCAGCAGCTTGGGTGGACAAGGCGATCAGCCCCAGCATTTT. It specifies CASSLGGQGDQPQHF.

The chain links TRBV6-1 to TRBJ1-2, with a possible D match to TRBD1 (6 bases). Germline CDR1 reads MNHNS; CDR2 reads SASEGT. The CDR3 is made up of 16 amino acids. V was shortened by 1 base and J by 0 bases, with 12 bases between the two germline ends. The CDR3 DNA sequence: TGTGCCAGCAGTGAAGGAAGAGGGGGAGCTAACTATGGCTACACCTTC. Protein: CASSEGRGGANYGYTF.

This chain joins TRBV7-2 and TRBJ2-7; 9 bases align to TRBD2. Germline assignment: CDR1 SGHTA and CDR2 FQGNSA. Germline trimming cut 0 bases from V and 5 bases from J; bases unmatched to any gene: 11. This CDR3 is built from 17 residues. CDR3 DNA sequence: TGTGCCAGCAGCTTAGCGCTGGGGCGGGGGGGCCGCGACGAGCAGTACTTC. Translating it yields CASSLALGRGGRDEQYF. The whole variable domain, filled in from reference TRBV7-2 and TRBJ2-7, reads GAGVSQSPSNKVTEKGKDVELRCDPISGHTALYWYRQSLGQGLEFLIYFQGNSAPDKSGLPSDRFSAERTGGSVSTLTIQRTQQEDSAVYLCASSLALGRGGRDEQYFGPGTRLTVT.

A remark on this clonotype: A much larger clone sits a single nucleotide away, making a read error possible. The chain links TRBV7-2 to TRBJ1-2; D gene ambiguous. Germline CDR1 reads SGHTA; CDR2 reads FQGNSA. CDR3 length equals 11 residues. CDR3 coding DNA: TGTGCCAACAGCTCGATGGGGGGCTACACCTTC. Translation gives CANSSMGGYTF.

The V gene is TRBV7-6, the J gene TRBJ2-2, with D unclear. V was clipped by 1 base and J by 0 bases, with 6 bases between them. Germline lookup yields CDR1 SGHVS and CDR2 FNYEAQ. This CDR3 has 15 residues. The CDR3 sequence is CASSLVRANTGELFF. CDR3 sequence (DNA): TGTGCCAGCAGCTTAGTACGGGCGAACACCGGGGAGCTGTTTTTT.

The chain uses TRBV30 and TRBJ1-6; D unresolved. This CDR3 contains 10 residues. The germline gives CDR1 GTSNPN, CDR2 SVGIG (reference sequence). V lost 7 bases and J lost 15, with 13 bases in between. The CDR3 is CASKTLRLHF. DNA of the CDR3: TGTGCCTCGAAGACCCTCCGCCTCCACTTT. The entire variable domain, with the rest obtained from reference TRBV30 and TRBJ1-6, is as follows: SQTIHQWPATLVQPVGSPLSLECTVEGTSNPNLYWYRQAAGRGLQLLFYSVGIGQISSEVPQNLSASRPQDRQFILSSKKLLLSDSGFYLCASKTLRLHFGNGTRLTVT.

This rearrangement joins TRBV5-1 to TRBJ2-1; D not resolved. Per the germline V gene, CDR1 is SGHRS and CDR2 is YFSETQ. The CDR3 spans 12 residues. V lost 3 bases and J lost 6, with 7 bases in between. In DNA form, the CDR3 reads TGCGCCAGCAGCTCTAAGGGCAATGAGCAGTTCTTC. It is translated as CASSSKGNEQFF.

This chain links TRBV20-1 with TRBJ2-7, with D unresolved. CDR3 length: 12 amino acids. The germline V and J ends were trimmed by 5 bases and 0 bases, with 8 bases remaining between them. CDR1 is DFQATT, CDR2 SNEGSKA, per germline (reference sequence). CDR3 DNA sequence: TGCAGTGCTCCTGATATCTCCTACGAGCAGTACTTC. Translating it yields CSAPDISYEQYF.

This sequence joins TRBV7-9 and TRBJ2-5; 7 bases align to TRBD1. There are 15 residues in the CDR3. Trimming cost V 2 bases and J 7 bases; bases outside gene matches: 10. Per the germline V gene, CDR1 is SEHNR and CDR2 is FQNEAQ (reference sequence). CDR3 amino acids: CASSLTLDRAGTQYF. The DNA for the CDR3 is TGTGCCAGCAGCTTAACCCTCGACAGGGCAGGGACCCAGTACTTC.

The rearrangement links TRBV7-2 to TRBJ2-7; the D gene is possibly TRBD2 (5 bases). CDR3 length: 13 residues. The V and J ends lost 5 bases and 5 bases respectively, with 13 bases between them. Looked up from germline, CDR1 is SGHTA and CDR2 is FQGNSA. The chain's CDR3 is CASSPSRGNEQYF. The CDR3 region has the DNA TGTGCCAGCAGCCCGTCACGGGGAAACGAGCAGTACTTC.

This clonotype was counted at least ten times. The V and J genes are TRBV25-1 and TRBJ2-1, with 14 bases lining up with TRBD2. The trim removed 5 bases at V and 6 bases at J, leaving 3 bases unmatched. The CDR3 sequence is 15 residues long. The germline V gene has CDR1 MGHDK and CDR2 SYGVNS. The CDR3 nucleotides are TGTGCCAGCAGTTCCGGGACTAGCGGGAGCAATGAGCAGTTCTTC. Amino acids: CASSSGTSGSNEQFF.

With regard to this clonotype: Mismatch with germline at one junction end may stem from a read error. The chain links TRBV7-7 to TRBJ2-1; D call uncertain. The CDR3 length is 18 residues. The germline V gene encodes CDR1 SSHAT and CDR2 FNYEAQ (reference sequence). The CDR3 here is CASSLVPITSKGDNEQFF. The CDR3 DNA reads as TGTGCTAGCAGCTTAGTCCCTATTACGAGTAAAGGCGACAATGAGCAGTTCTTC.

V and J are TRBV7-8 and TRBJ1-1; TRBD1 matches 7 bases. The germline V gene encodes CDR1 SGHVS and CDR2 FQNEAQ. The CDR3 loop spans 14 amino acids. V lost 6 bases and J lost 0; bases outside the gene matches: 4. CDR3 in DNA: TGTGCCAGCAGGCCCGACAGGGTGAACACTGAAGCTTTCTTT. It is translated as CASRPDRVNTEAFF.

J is TRBJ2-7 and V is TRBV5-1; D may be TRBD2 (5 bases). The DNA end is more similar to TRBJ2-5, so the J call may be wrong. This CDR3 spans 15 amino acids. In germline, CDR1 is SGHRS, CDR2 YFSETQ. CDR3 bases: TGCGCCAGCAGCTTCGCACTAGGGTGGGAAGAGACCCAGTACTTC. This encodes CASSFALGWEETQYF.

The sample holds a few counts of this clonotype. The V gene is TRBV7-2, the J gene TRBJ2-3; D gene ambiguous. CDR3 length: 13 residues. The V end lost 5 bases, the J end lost 4 bases, and 10 bases lay between the germline ends. Germline V lookup: CDR1 SGHTA, CDR2 FQGNSA. CDR3 amino acids: CASSGRPADTQYF. CDR3 coding DNA: TGTGCCAGCAGCGGAAGACCGGCAGATACGCAGTATTTT.

This chain uses TRBV29-1 with TRBJ2-5; the match to TRBD1 covers 7 bases. The DNA matches TRBJ2-7 better at its end, which makes the J call doubtful. The CDR3 is 13 residues long. Looked up from germline, CDR1 is SQVTM and CDR2 is ANQGSEA. CDR3 protein: CSVEETGSNEQYF. For the CDR3, the DNA is TGCAGCGTTGAAGAGACAGGGTCCAACGAGCAGTACTTC.

The gene calls are TRBV29-1 and TRBJ2-3, with 7 bases identical to TRBD2. Germline trimming cut 7 bases from V and 3 bases from J; bases unmatched to any gene: 7. Germline loops: CDR1 SQVTM, CDR2 ANQGSEA. This CDR3 is 13 amino acids long. The CDR3 DNA is TGCAGCGCTACACACGGGGGGACAGATACGCAGTATTTT. The encoded protein is CSATHGGTDTQYF.